This TCR beta chain appears in the sequencing data of a study of cytomegalovirus exposure and HLA in healthy donors. The wider study: Within the Caucasian-associated ancestry cluster were approximately 77% of the roughly 430 genotyped donors. Study-wide results and limits: In vitro work confirmed that a few CMV-associated chains recognize CMV antigens. Generally TCR sequences proved uncommon, though certain public TCRs appeared in numerous donors. A missense DCLRE1C variant was associated with V- and J-gene trimming of TCR beta chains in a later analysis, and an independent cohort replicated the association.

In regard to this clone: Its antigen is not known.

This CDR3 has 16 residues. Germline assignment: CDR1 PRHDT and CDR2 FYEKMQ (reference sequence). The junction had 11 bases not matched to a gene; V was cut back by 5 bases and J by 5 bases. The PCR employed 60 Vbeta primers together with 13 Jbeta primers. The assay was immunoSEQ multiplex PCR, and TCRdb's table has in-frame clones only and misses some. The sample lists 200,000 to 250,000 clones, 76% occurring once. Sequencing used PBMCs. This rearrangement joins TRBV13 to TRBJ2-1; 8 bases agree with TRBD2. This receptor was taken from a man aged 18 to 29 in good health and CMV-seronegative. For the CDR3, the DNA is TGTGCCAGCAGCCCACAAAGCCTAGCGGGCAACAATGAGCAGTTCTTC. Protein sequence: CASSPQSLAGNNEQFF.